Listed here are 21 T cell receptor beta chains from one sample, sequenced in a study of control samples from healthy donors and cancer patients. Using immunoSEQ multiplex PCR, the repertoire was profiled, and TCRdb retains in-frame clones only, with some absent. The top ten clones hold about 36% of a sample with tens of thousands of clones, about 88% of them seen once. The material sequenced was PBMCs. The receptors stem from a man between 65 and 85 years old with lung cancer.

V is TRBV7-7 and J is TRBJ2-3, with 7 bases fitting TRBD2. The CDR3 runs 15 residues. V trimming: 1 base; J trimming: 2 bases; junction bases outside the gene matches: 3. The germline gives CDR1 SSHAT, CDR2 FNYEAQ (reference sequence). The CDR3 region has the DNA TGTGCCAGCAGCTTAGGCAGCGGGGCCACAGATACGCAGTATTTT. Translating gives CASSLGSGATDTQYF.

The chain uses TRBV6-1 and TRBJ1-4, with D maybe TRBD1 (6 bases). V gave up 6 bases and J gave up 4 bases, with 18 bases separating them. Germline V gene lookup returns CDR1 MNHNS and CDR2 SASEGT. The length of the CDR3 is 16 residues. The CDR3 DNA reads as TGTGCCAGCAGCGAAACAGCGGGGGGCTTTAATGAAAAACTGTTTTTT. Translation gives CASSETAGGFNEKLFF.

This clone was recorded only once. This sequence joins TRBV7-9 and TRBJ1-3, with a possible D match to TRBD1 (5 bases). The germline gives CDR1 SEHNR, CDR2 FQNEAQ (reference sequence). The CDR3 loop spans 14 amino acids. Trimming took 2 bases from V and 7 from J, leaving 12 bases between them. The CDR3 DNA sequence: TGTGCCAGCAGCTTACAGGGAGAGGGGAACACCATATATTTT. Encoded protein: CASSLQGEGNTIYF.

The chain carries TRBV6-6 and TRBJ1-5, with no clear D. CDR1 and CDR2 (germline): MNHNY, SVGAGI (reference sequence). V lost 4 bases and J 3 bases, leaving 10 bases between the germline ends. The CDR3 loop spans 14 amino acids. The CDR3 region is CASSFEQFNQPQHF. CDR3 sequence (DNA): TGTGCCAGCAGTTTTGAACAGTTCAATCAGCCCCAGCATTTT.

The chain combines TRBV15 with TRBJ2-2, with 7 bases fitting TRBD1. The CDR3 is 14 residues long. CDR1 and CDR2 (germline): LNHNV, YYDKDF (reference sequence). V lost 5 bases, J lost 4 bases, and 4 bases stayed unmatched. The CDR3 is CATSGTASTGELFF. For the CDR3, the DNA is TGTGCCACCAGCGGGACAGCGAGCACCGGGGAGCTGTTTTTT. The variable domain in full, with the rest retrieved from reference TRBV15 and TRBJ2-2, is DAMVIQNPRYQVTQFGKPVTLSCSQTLNHNVMYWYQQKSSQAPKLLFHYYDKDFNNEADTPDNFQSRRPNTSFCFLDIRSPGLGDTAMYLCATSGTASTGELFFGEGSRLTVL.

The J gene is TRBJ2-2, the V gene TRBV30; D unresolved. In germline, CDR1 is GTSNPN, CDR2 SVGIG (reference sequence). Trimming took 2 bases from V and 3 from J, leaving 22 bases between them. The CDR3 loop spans 18 amino acids. The DNA of the CDR3 is TGTGCCTGGAGTCGCAAGCGAAGTGAGTTGGGGTACACCGGGGAGCTGTTTTTT. Its translation is CAWSRKRSELGYTGELFF.

The genes are TRBV11-2 and TRBJ1-6; D uncertain. Germline V lookup: CDR1 SGHAT, CDR2 FQNNGV. Trimming took 1 base from V and 6 from J, leaving 7 bases between them. The CDR3 length is 14 residues. The CDR3 sequence: CASSLVTLNSPLHF. CDR3 DNA: TGTGCCAGCAGCTTAGTTACTCTTAATTCACCCCTCCACTTT.

The rearrangement links TRBV5-1 to TRBJ1-6; 9 bases align to TRBD1. CDR3 length: 16 amino acids. The trim removed 0 bases at V and 5 bases at J, leaving 3 bases unmatched. From germline, CDR1 is SGHRS and CDR2 YFSETQ. CDR3 amino acids: CASSLVQGANNSPLHF. In DNA, the CDR3 is TGCGCCAGCAGCTTGGTACAGGGGGCGAATAATTCACCCCTCCACTTT. The variable domain in full, with the rest retrieved from reference TRBV5-1 and TRBJ1-6, is KAGVTQTPRYLIKTRGQQVTLSCSPISGHRSVSWYQQTPGQGLQFLFEYFSETQRNKGNFPGRFSGRQFSNSRSEMNVSTLELGDSALYLCASSLVQGANNSPLHFGNGTRLTVT.

J is TRBJ1-4 and V is TRBV5-5, with 9 bases lining up with TRBD1. J gave up 8 bases and V 4 bases, and 6 bases lay outside the gene matches. The germline V gene encodes CDR1 SGHKS and CDR2 YYEKEE (reference sequence). This CDR3 region has 14 residues. CDR3: CASSPGQGEEKLFF. In DNA, the CDR3 is TGTGCCAGCAGCCCGGGACAGGGCGAAGAAAAACTGTTTTTT.

The genes are TRBV2 and TRBJ1-5, with a weak D call TRBD1 (6 bases). This CDR3 spans 15 amino acids. Germline lookup yields CDR1 SNHLY and CDR2 FYNNEI. The V and J ends lost 5 bases and 3 bases respectively, with 14 bases between them. The DNA for the CDR3 is TGTGCCAGCAGTTCACAGGGATTTAACAATCAGCCCCAGCATTTT. Its protein product is CASSSQGFNNQPQHF.

The chain links TRBV19 to TRBJ1-6; D ambiguous. The CDR3 has 17 amino acids. The germline V gene has CDR1 LNHDA and CDR2 SQIVND (reference sequence). The V end lost 2 bases, the J end lost 0 bases, and 11 bases lay between the germline ends. The CDR3 spells CASSIKGTSSYNSPLHF. The DNA for the CDR3 is TGTGCCAGTAGTATAAAAGGCACGAGCTCCTATAATTCACCCCTCCACTTT.

This sequence joins TRBV3-1 (or the pseudogene TRBV3-2) and TRBJ2-1, with D possibly being TRBD2 (5 bases). This CDR3 comprises 16 residues. V was pared by 4 bases and J by 0 bases, with 13 bases between. The V gene's germline CDR1 is LGHDT and CDR2 YNNKEL (reference sequence). The CDR3: CASSLDSGGSYNEQFF. The CDR3 DNA follows: TGTGCCAGCAGCCTGGACTCAGGAGGCTCCTACAATGAGCAGTTCTTC.

The V call is TRBV5-6, the J call TRBJ1-4; TRBD1 might be the D (5 bases). Trimming stripped 2 bases from V and 3 bases from J, with 11 bases between. Germline CDR1 and CDR2: SGHDT and YYEEEE. The CDR3 sequence is 15 residues long. CDR3 sequence reads: CASSFRGKANEKLFF. The CDR3 DNA reads as TGTGCCAGCAGCTTTAGGGGTAAAGCTAATGAAAAACTGTTTTTT.

V is TRBV27 and J is TRBJ2-1; 9 positions match TRBD1. CDR1 and CDR2 (germline): MNHEY, SMNVEV (reference sequence). Unmatched junction bases numbered 13, after V lost 4 bases and J lost 12 bases. CDR3 length: 15 amino acids. The CDR3 region is CASSSWTGVREGQFF. The CDR3 DNA is TGTGCCAGCAGTTCTTGGACAGGGGTACGAGAAGGGCAGTTCTTC.

J is TRBJ2-1 and V is TRBV4-1; D might be TRBD1 (6 bases). The CDR3 is 15 amino acids. V was pared by 4 bases and J by 0 bases, with 10 bases between. The germline gives CDR1 MGHRA, CDR2 YSYEKL. The CDR3 nucleotides read TGCGCCAGCAGCCCGATACAGGGCTCCTACAATGAGCAGTTCTTC. It is translated as CASSPIQGSYNEQFF.

V is TRBV5-1 and J is TRBJ2-5, with D maybe TRBD2 (6 bases). V was shortened by 0 bases and J by 6 bases, with 15 bases between the two germline ends. The CDR3 contains 15 residues. Germline CDR1 SGHRS, CDR2 YFSETQ. Here the CDR3 reads CASSLAMGGSQTQYF. The CDR3 region has the DNA TGCGCCAGCAGCTTGGCCATGGGGGGTTCTCAGACCCAGTACTTC.

The V call is TRBV23-1, the J call TRBJ1-6, with D unresolved. TRBV23-1 is sorted into the ORF group, with uncertain function. V lost 2 bases and J 9 bases, leaving 23 bases between the germline ends. CDR3 length: 18 residues. The CDR3 loop is CASSQTEERSGHSSPLHF. CDR3 nucleotides: TGCGCCAGCAGTCAAACCGAAGAGAGGTCTGGGCATAGTTCACCCCTCCACTTT.

DNA for the CDR3: TGCGCCAGCAGCCCATCCCGACAGGGGGTTGGCGGGGAGCTGTTTTTT. Translating it yields CASSPSRQGVGGELFF. The chain combines TRBV4-1 with TRBJ2-2; the match to TRBD1 covers 9 bases. Germline V gene lookup returns CDR1 MGHRA and CDR2 YSYEKL. The CDR3 has 16 amino acids. V dropped 4 bases and J dropped 7; count of bases not matched to a gene: 10.

V gene TRBV5-1 combines with J gene TRBJ2-5, with D perhaps assigned TRBD1 or TRBD2 (5 bases each). Per the germline V gene, CDR1 is SGHRS and CDR2 is YFSETQ. Trimming pared 2 bases from V and 5 bases from J, leaving 19 bases between. The CDR3 is made up of 16 amino acids. Here the CDR3 reads CASSFQPPGLGETQYF. The CDR3 DNA sequence: TGCGCCAGCAGCTTTCAACCCCCGGGGCTAGGGGAGACCCAGTACTTC.

This chain links TRBV30 with TRBJ2-7, with D possibly matching TRBD2 (6 bases). The germline V gene has CDR1 GTSNPN and CDR2 SVGIG (reference sequence). Trimming pared 2 bases from V and 1 base from J, leaving 18 bases between. The CDR3 covers 16 residues. This CDR3 is CAWSSPGLRGSYEQYF. The CDR3 DNA sequence: TGTGCCTGGAGTTCCCCGGGACTGCGTGGGTCCTACGAGCAGTACTTC.

The V gene is TRBV11-3, the J gene TRBJ1-1; D is unresolved. Germline CDR1 reads SGHNT; CDR2 reads YENEEA. The CDR3 extends over 13 amino acids. Trimming left V 0 bases short and J 3 bases short, with 5 bases between. The DNA of the CDR3 is TGTGCCAGCAGCTTAGAGAGTGACACTGAAGCTTTCTTT. Residues: CASSLESDTEAFF.